One sample yielded the 14 T cell receptor beta chains listed below, sequenced in a study of early T cells in non-severe SARS-CoV-2 infection. TCRdb re-called the 5' RACE reads with MiXCR, one entry per CDR3 protein. The sample has 87,000 or so distinct CDR3 sequences; roughly an eighth are singletons. The sequencing sample was made of whole blood. These TCRs come from an adult who was a healthcare worker with PCR-confirmed SARS-CoV-2 infection or an uninfected control (not recorded which).

The chain recombines TRBV5-5 with TRBJ2-7; no firm D call. Trimming stripped 0 bases from V and 1 base from J, with 8 bases between. This CDR3 is 14 amino acids long. Looked up from germline, CDR1 is SGHKS and CDR2 is YYEKEE (reference sequence). The CDR3 sequence: CASSLEVGSYEQYF. CDR3 nucleotide sequence: TGTGCCAGCAGCTTGGAGGTCGGATCCTACGAGCAGTACTTC.

This clonotype was observed many times. The chain couples TRBV2 to TRBJ1-4; perhaps TRBD1 as D (6 bases). The CDR3 is 12 residues long. The germline gives CDR1 SNHLY, CDR2 FYNNEI. V lost 8 bases to trimming and J lost 8 bases, with 12 bases between them. The CDR3 loop reads CASAQGGEKLFF. The CDR3 DNA is TGTGCCAGCGCACAGGGTGGGGAAAAACTGTTTTTT.

The rearrangement joins TRBV20-1 to TRBJ2-7; D unresolved. The CDR3 consists of 13 residues. Trimming left V 3 bases short and J 3 bases short, with 12 bases between. Germline-derived CDR1 and CDR2 are DFQATT and SNEGSKA (reference sequence). As DNA, the CDR3 is TGCAGTGCTAGTGGGCTATCTTACTACGAGCAGTACTTC. Translating gives CSASGLSYYEQYF.

This clonotype turned up a few times. This chain links TRBV4-3 with TRBJ2-3, with 8 bases identical to TRBD1. V dropped 3 bases and J dropped 4; count of bases not matched to a gene: 3. The CDR3 has 14 residues. Germline CDR1 and CDR2: LGHNA and YSLEER. In DNA, the CDR3 is TGCGCCAGCAGCCAGCAACAGGGGGCAGATACGCAGTATTTT. It codes for CASSQQQGADTQYF.

This chain connects TRBV12-3 or TRBV12-4 to TRBJ2-3; D unclear. The CDR3 is 12 residues long. Trimming shortened V by 3 bases and J by 5 bases, and 6 bases separated the two germline ends. CDR3 nucleotide sequence: TGTGCCAGCAGTTTCGTAAAAGATACGCAGTATTTT. This translates into CASSFVKDTQYF.

This clonotype is labeled as medium-sized. This chain uses TRBV2 with TRBJ2-1, with TRBD1 matching 8 bases. The CDR3 sequence is 14 residues long. The ends lost 5 bases at V and 5 bases at J; junction bases unmatched: 5. Germline lookup yields CDR1 SNHLY and CDR2 FYNNEI. The CDR3 DNA is TGTGCCAGCAGTCCCGGGACAGGAAACAATGAGCAGTTCTTC. Its protein product is CASSPGTGNNEQFF.

The chain couples TRBV9 to TRBJ2-1; 11 positions agree with TRBD2. The J segment lost 7 bases and the V segment lost 0 bases, leaving 12 bases of the junction unmatched. This CDR3 comprises 18 residues. CDR1 is SGDLS and CDR2 is YYNGEE in the germline V gene. The CDR3 DNA reads TGTGCCAGCAGCGTAGGTGGTAGCGGGAGGGTGTATGGGAATGAGCAGTTCTTC. The encoded protein is CASSVGGSGRVYGNEQFF.

This clonotype was seen only a few times. The V call is TRBV11-2, the J call TRBJ2-4, with D perhaps TRBD2 (6 bases). Looked up from germline, CDR1 is SGHAT and CDR2 is FQNNGV. Between the trimmed V and J ends, which lost 6 bases and 2 bases, there was a span of 20 bases. The CDR3 runs 17 residues. CDR3 DNA sequence: TGTGCCAGCAGTCCCGGAGGAGGTGCGGGACCCAAAAACATTCAGTACTTC. Translating gives CASSPGGGAGPKNIQYF. The whole variable domain, filled in from reference TRBV11-2 and TRBJ2-4, reads EAGVAQSPRYKIIEKRQSVAFWCNPISGHATLYWYQQILGQGPKLLIQFQNNGVVDDSQLPKDRFSAERLKGVDSTLKIQPAKLEDSAVYLCASSPGGGAGPKNIQYFGAGTRLSVL.

A few counts support this clonotype. The chain's CDR3 is CASRRDSNYGYTF. The CDR3 DNA is TGTGCCAGCAGAAGGGATTCTAACTATGGCTACACCTTC. V usage is TRBV5-4 and J usage is TRBJ1-2; no reliable D call. The CDR3 sequence is 13 residues long. Per the germline V gene, CDR1 is SGHNT and CDR2 is YYREEE (reference sequence). Deletions cut 5 bases from V and 0 bases from J, with 8 bases between.

This clonotype was counted ten times or more. This chain joins TRBV7-2 and TRBJ1-3; D remains ambiguous. Germline CDR1 is SGHTA and CDR2 is FQGNSA. This CDR3 region has 15 residues. V was pared by 3 bases and J by 0 bases, with 9 bases between. Written as DNA, the CDR3 is TGTGCCAGCAGCTTGCAACTGATCTCTGGAAACACCATATATTTT. This sequence encodes CASSLQLISGNTIYF.

As DNA, the CDR3 is TGTGCCAGCAGCCACCTCACCAGGGTCGCGGGTGGCTACACCTTC. It yields the protein CASSHLTRVAGGYTF. The chain links TRBV3-1 to TRBJ1-2; weak D call: TRBD1 (5 bases). The germline gives CDR1 LGHDT, CDR2 YNNKEL (reference sequence). Trimming shortened V by 3 bases and J by 7 bases, and 18 bases separated the two germline ends. The CDR3 extends over 15 amino acids.

The chain recombines TRBV20-1 with TRBJ2-5; 7 positions agree with TRBD1. The length of the CDR3 is 13 residues. V shed 3 bases, J shed 4 bases, and the junction held 5 bases outside the gene matches. Germline V gene sequence: CDR1 DFQATT, CDR2 SNEGSKA (reference sequence). The CDR3 here is CSASYRGSETQYF. The DNA for the CDR3 is TGCAGTGCTAGCTACAGGGGCTCAGAGACCCAGTACTTC.

In its sample, this clonotype was seen many times. The CDR3 DNA is TGTGCCAGCAGATTCACGGGCTATGGCTACACCTTC. The encoded protein is CASRFTGYGYTF. V usage is TRBV6-2 or TRBV6-3 and J usage is TRBJ1-2; D not resolved. CDR1 and CDR2 (germline): MNHEY, SVGEGT. Trimming shortened V by 6 bases and J by 4 bases, and 9 bases separated the two germline ends. There are 12 residues in the CDR3.

This clonotype has just a few counts. The genes are TRBV11-2 and TRBJ2-2; weak D call: TRBD2 (6 bases). The CDR3 is 14 amino acids. Germline loops: CDR1 SGHAT, CDR2 FQNNGV. The V gene lost 3 bases and the J gene lost 6 bases, with 11 bases spanning the gap. The CDR3: CASSFTRDPGELFF. CDR3 nucleotide sequence: TGTGCCAGCAGCTTCACGCGGGACCCCGGGGAGCTGTTTTTT.